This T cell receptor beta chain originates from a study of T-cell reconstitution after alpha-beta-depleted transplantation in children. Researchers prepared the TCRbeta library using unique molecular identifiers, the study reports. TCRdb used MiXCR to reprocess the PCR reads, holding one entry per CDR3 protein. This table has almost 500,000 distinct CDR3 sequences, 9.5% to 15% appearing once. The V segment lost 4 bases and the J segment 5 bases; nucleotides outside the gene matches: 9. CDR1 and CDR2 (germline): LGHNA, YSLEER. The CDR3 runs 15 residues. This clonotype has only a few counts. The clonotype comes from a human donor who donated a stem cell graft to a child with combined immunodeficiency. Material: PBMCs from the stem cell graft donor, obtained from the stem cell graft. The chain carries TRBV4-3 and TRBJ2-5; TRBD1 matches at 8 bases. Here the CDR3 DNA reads TGCGCCAGCAGCCCCGGCACAGGGGGTTGGGAGACCCAGTACTTC. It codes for CASSPGTGGWETQYF.